This paragraph reports one T cell receptor (beta chain). Study processing details: Using reference gene primer amplification, nucleated cell counts were estimated. Sequenced by immunoSEQ multiplex PCR; TCRdb stores in-frame clones only, minus some. Clone size and the V and J calls come from that table; the DNA yielded D and trimming. The repertoire has just under 100,000 clones, more than 70% of them found once; the top ten carry 13%. The germline V and J ends were trimmed by 5 bases and 0 bases, with 8 bases remaining between them. This CDR3 has 14 residues. CDR1 is SGHAT, CDR2 FQNNGV, per germline. The data were taken from a study of blood T cell repertoires in COVID-19. Study information: T cells, B-cell-depleted T cells, or PBMCs provided the cDNA or gDNA that served as material.

The chain carries TRBV11-2 and TRBJ1-3; D call uncertain. The clonotype was recovered from a woman aged 60 to 75 in a cohort sampled during active or convalescent COVID-19. The sample was peripheral blood. The CDR3: CASSPQISGNTIYF. For the CDR3, the DNA is TGTGCCAGCAGCCCCCAGATCTCTGGAAACACCATATATTTT.